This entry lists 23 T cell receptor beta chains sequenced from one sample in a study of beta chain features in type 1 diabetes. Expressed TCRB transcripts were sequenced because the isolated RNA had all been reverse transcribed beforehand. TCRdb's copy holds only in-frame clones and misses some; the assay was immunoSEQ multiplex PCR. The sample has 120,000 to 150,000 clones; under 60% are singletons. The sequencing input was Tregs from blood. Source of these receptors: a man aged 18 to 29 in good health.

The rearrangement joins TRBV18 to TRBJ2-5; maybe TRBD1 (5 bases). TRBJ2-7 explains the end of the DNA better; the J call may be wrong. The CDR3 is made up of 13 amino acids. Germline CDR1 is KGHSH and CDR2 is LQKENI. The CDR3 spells CASSPTPQGEQYF. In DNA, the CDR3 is TGTGCCAGCTCACCGACCCCGCAGGGCGAGCAGTACTTC.

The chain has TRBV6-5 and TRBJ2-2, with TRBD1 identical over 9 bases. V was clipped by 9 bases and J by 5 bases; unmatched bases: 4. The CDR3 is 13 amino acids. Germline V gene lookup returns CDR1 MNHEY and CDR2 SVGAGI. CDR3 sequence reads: CASYRGLTGELFF. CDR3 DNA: TGTGCCAGTTACAGGGGGCTTACCGGGGAGCTGTTTTTT.

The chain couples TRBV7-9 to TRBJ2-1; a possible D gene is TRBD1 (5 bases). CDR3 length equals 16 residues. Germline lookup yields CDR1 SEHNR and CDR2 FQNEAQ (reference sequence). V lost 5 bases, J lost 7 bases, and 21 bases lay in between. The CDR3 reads CASSPRVRVGKNEQFF. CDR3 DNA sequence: TGTGCCAGCAGCCCAAGGGTCAGGGTGGGAAAAAATGAGCAGTTCTTC.

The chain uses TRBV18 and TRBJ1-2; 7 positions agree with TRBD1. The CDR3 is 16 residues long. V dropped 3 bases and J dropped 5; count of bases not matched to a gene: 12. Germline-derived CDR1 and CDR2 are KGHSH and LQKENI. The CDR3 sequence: CASSPDVRGGAYGYTF. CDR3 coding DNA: TGTGCCAGCTCACCCGACGTAAGAGGGGGCGCGTATGGCTACACCTTC.

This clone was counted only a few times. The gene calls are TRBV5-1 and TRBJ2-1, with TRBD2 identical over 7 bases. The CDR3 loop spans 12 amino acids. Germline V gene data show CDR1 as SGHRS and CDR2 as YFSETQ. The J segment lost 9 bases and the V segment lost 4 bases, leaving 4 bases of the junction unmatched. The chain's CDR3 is CASSIAGVEQFF. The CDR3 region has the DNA TGCGCCAGCAGCATAGCGGGCGTTGAGCAGTTCTTC.

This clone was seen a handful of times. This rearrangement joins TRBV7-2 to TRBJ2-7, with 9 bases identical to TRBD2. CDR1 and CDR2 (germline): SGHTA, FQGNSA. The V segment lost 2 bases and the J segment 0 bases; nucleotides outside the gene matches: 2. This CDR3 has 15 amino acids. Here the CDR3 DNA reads TGTGCCAGCAGCTTAAGCGGGGGGAGCTCCTACGAGCAGTACTTC. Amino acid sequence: CASSLSGGSSYEQYF. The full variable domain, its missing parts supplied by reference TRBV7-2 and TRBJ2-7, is GAGVSQSPSNKVTEKGKDVELRCDPISGHTALYWYRQSLGQGLEFLIYFQGNSAPDKSGLPSDRFSAERTGGSVSTLTIQRTQQEDSAVYLCASSLSGGSSYEQYFGPGTRLTVT.

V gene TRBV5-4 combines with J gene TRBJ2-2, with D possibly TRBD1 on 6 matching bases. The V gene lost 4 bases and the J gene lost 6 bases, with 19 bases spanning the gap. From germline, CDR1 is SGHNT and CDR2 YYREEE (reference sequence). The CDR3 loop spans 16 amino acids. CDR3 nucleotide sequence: TGTGCCAGCAGCCGAGGGTGGGGGCCGAGGGCCGGGGAGCTGTTTTTT. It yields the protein CASSRGWGPRAGELFF.

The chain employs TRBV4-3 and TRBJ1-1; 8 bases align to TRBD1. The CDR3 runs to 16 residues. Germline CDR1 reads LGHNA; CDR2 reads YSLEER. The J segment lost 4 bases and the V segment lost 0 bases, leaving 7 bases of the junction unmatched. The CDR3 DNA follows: TGCGCCAGCAGCCAAGATAGGACAGGGAGAACCACTGAAGCTTTCTTT. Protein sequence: CASSQDRTGRTTEAFF.

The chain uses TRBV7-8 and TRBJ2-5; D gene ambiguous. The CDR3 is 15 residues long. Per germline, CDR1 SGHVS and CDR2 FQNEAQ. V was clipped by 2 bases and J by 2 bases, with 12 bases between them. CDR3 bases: TGTGCCAGCAGCTTATTATATTCGCGACAAGAGACCCAGTACTTC. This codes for CASSLLYSRQETQYF.

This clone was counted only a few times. CDR3 residues: CASSPATVAYEQYF. The CDR3, as DNA: TGTGCCAGCTCACCAGCGACAGTAGCCTACGAGCAGTACTTC. The V call is TRBV18, the J call TRBJ2-7; D possibly corresponds to TRBD1 (5 bases). Germline V lookup: CDR1 KGHSH, CDR2 LQKENI. The ends were cut back, 2 bases at V and 2 bases at J, with 10 bases in the middle. The CDR3 totals 14 residues.

The CDR3: CAISAGGTHTDTQYF. CDR3 in DNA: TGTGCCATCAGCGCAGGGGGCACTCACACAGATACGCAGTATTTT. V is TRBV10-3 and J is TRBJ2-3; 8 nucleotides agree with TRBD1. The CDR3 is 15 residues long. V lost 6 bases to trimming and J lost 2 bases; unmatched junction nucleotides: 7. Germline values: CDR1 ENHRY, CDR2 SYGVKD.

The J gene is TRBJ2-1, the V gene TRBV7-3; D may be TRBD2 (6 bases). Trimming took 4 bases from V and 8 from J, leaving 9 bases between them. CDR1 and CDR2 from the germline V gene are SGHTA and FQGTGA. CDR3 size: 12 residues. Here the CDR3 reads CASSSGGDEQFF. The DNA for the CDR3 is TGTGCCAGCAGCTCCGGAGGGGATGAGCAGTTCTTC.

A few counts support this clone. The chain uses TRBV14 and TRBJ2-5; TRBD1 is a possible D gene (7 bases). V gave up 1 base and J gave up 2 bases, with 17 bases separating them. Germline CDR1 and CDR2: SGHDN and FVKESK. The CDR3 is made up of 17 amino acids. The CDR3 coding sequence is TGTGCCAGCAGCCAAGGTCTATGGAGGGGGCTGCAAGAGACCCAGTACTTC. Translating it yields CASSQGLWRGLQETQYF.

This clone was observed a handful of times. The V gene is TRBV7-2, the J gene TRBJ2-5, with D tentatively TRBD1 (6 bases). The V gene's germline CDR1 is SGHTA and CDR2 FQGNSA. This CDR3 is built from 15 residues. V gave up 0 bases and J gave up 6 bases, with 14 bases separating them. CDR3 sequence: CASSLAITGWQTQYF. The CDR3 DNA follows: TGTGCCAGCAGCTTAGCGATAACAGGGTGGCAGACCCAGTACTTC. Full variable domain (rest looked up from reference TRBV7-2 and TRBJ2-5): GAGVSQSPSNKVTEKGKDVELRCDPISGHTALYWYRQSLGQGLEFLIYFQGNSAPDKSGLPSDRFSAERTGGSVSTLTIQRTQQEDSAVYLCASSLAITGWQTQYFGPGTRLLVL.

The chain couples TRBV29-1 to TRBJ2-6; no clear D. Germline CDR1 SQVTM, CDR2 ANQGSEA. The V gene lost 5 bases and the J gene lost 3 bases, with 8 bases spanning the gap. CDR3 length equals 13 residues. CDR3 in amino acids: CSVSVGGANVLTF. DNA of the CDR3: TGCAGCGTTAGCGTCGGTGGGGCCAACGTCCTGACTTTC.

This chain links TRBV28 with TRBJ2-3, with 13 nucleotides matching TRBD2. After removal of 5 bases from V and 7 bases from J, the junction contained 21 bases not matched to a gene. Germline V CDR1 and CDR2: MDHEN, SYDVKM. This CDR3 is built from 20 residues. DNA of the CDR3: TGTGCCAGCAGTCTATCGGGACTAGCGGGGAAAATCACCTCCCCGTATACGCAGTATTTT. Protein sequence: CASSLSGLAGKITSPYTQYF.

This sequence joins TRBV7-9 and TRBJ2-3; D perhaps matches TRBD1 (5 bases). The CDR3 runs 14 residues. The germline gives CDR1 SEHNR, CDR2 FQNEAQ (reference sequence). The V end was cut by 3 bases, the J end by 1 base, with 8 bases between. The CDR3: CASSFEQGTDTQYF. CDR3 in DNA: TGTGCCAGCAGCTTTGAACAGGGCACAGATACGCAGTATTTT.

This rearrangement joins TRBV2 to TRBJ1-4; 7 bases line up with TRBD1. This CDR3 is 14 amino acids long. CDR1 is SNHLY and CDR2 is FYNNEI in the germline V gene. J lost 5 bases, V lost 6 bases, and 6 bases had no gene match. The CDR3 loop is CASRAGTANEKLFF. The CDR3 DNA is TGTGCCAGCAGGGCCGGGACAGCAAATGAAAAACTGTTTTTT.

CDR3 loop: CASSQRQGITEAFF. CDR3 nucleotide sequence: TGTGCCAGCAGCCAAAGACAGGGTATCACTGAAGCTTTCTTT. V and J are TRBV7-2 and TRBJ1-1, with 7 nucleotides matching TRBD1. The CDR3 sequence is 14 residues long. J gave up 4 bases and V 5 bases, and 7 bases lay outside the gene matches. Germline loops: CDR1 SGHTA, CDR2 FQGNSA.

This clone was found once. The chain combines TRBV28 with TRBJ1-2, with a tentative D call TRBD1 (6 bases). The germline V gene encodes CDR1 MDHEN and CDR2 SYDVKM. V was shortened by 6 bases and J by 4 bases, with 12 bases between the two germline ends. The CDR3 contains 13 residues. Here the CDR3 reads CASRSGTPYGYTF. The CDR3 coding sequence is TGTGCCAGCAGATCGGGGACACCCTATGGCTACACCTTC.

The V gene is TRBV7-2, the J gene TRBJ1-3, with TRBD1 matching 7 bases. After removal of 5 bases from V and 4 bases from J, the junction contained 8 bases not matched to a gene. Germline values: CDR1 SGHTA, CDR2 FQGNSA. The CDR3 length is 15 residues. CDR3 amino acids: CASSAAGGLGNTIYF. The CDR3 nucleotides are TGTGCCAGCAGCGCGGCAGGGGGATTAGGAAACACCATATATTTT.

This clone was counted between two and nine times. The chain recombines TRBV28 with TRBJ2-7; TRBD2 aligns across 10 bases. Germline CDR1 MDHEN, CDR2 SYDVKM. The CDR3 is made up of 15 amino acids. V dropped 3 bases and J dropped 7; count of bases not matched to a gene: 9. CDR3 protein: CASSFPAGGRDEQYF. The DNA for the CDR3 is TGTGCCAGCAGTTTTCCAGCGGGAGGGCGGGATGAGCAGTACTTC.

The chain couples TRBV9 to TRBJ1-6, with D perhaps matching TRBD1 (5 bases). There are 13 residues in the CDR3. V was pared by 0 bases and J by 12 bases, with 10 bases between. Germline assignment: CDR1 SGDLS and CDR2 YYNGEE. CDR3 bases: TGTGCCAGCAGCGTAGTAACAGGCCGACCCCTCCACTTT. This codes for CASSVVTGRPLHF. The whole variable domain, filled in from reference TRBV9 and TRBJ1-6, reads DSGVTQTPKHLITATGQRVTLRCSPRSGDLSVYWYQQSLDQGLQFLIQYYNGEERAKGNILERFSAQQFPDLHSELNLSSLELGDSALYFCASSVVTGRPLHFGNGTRLTVT.